A single T cell receptor (beta chain) is shown here with its context. The CDR3 contains 14 residues. Trimming cost V 3 bases and J 4 bases; bases outside gene matches: 3. These data are taken from a study of T cells after yellow fever vaccination. TCRdb redid the calling of the 5' RACE reads with MiXCR, one entry per CDR3 protein. The profile covers about 210,000 distinct CDR3 sequences, with over 6.5% appearing a single time and roughly 1% taken by the ten largest. V usage is TRBV12-3 or TRBV12-4 and J usage is TRBJ2-3; 8 nucleotides align to TRBD2. Sample: CD4+ T cells sorted from PBMCs, taken on the day of the yellow fever booster vaccination. This clonotype was sampled from a man younger than 45 who received the YFV17D yellow fever vaccine. CDR3 sequence reads: CASSFGTRSDTQYF. The CDR3 DNA sequence: TGTGCCAGCAGTTTCGGGACTAGGTCAGATACGCAGTATTTT.